The clone carrying this T cell receptor beta chain was observed once. Germline CDR1 reads SEHNR; CDR2 reads FQNEAQ (reference sequence). The CDR3 runs to 16 residues. The PCR ran on 60 Vbeta and 13 Jbeta primers. Assay used: immunoSEQ multiplex PCR; TCRdb lists only in-frame clones, some missing. The table has over 150,000 clones, approximately 80% seen once. The data are from a study of cytomegalovirus exposure and HLA in healthy donors. The sample comprised PBMCs. This clonotype was sampled from a woman between 18 and 29 years old in good health and CMV-seronegative. V gene TRBV7-9 combines with J gene TRBJ2-5, with TRBD2 identical over 7 bases. The J call may be wrong; the DNA end is better matched by TRBJ2-7. The DNA of the CDR3 is TGTGCCAGCAGCGGAGTTGGGCGGGAGAGCTCCTACGAGCAGTACTTC. This sequence encodes CASSGVGRESSYEQYF.